This T cell receptor beta chain was captured in a study of blood T cell repertoires in COVID-19. This CDR3 has 17 amino acids. The V gene's germline CDR1 is LNHDA and CDR2 SQIVND (reference sequence). The V and J ends lost 3 bases and 1 base respectively, with 18 bases between them. Some clones are missing from TCRdb's copy, which holds only in-frame ones; the method was immunoSEQ multiplex PCR. The sample lists 350,000 to 450,000 clones; just over 90% were seen once. The rearrangement uses TRBV19 and TRBJ1-2; D is ambiguous. The sequencing sample was made of PBMCs or T cells enriched from blood (not recorded which). The sequence came from a woman aged 40 to 55 who had been exposed to COVID-19. The CDR3 DNA reads as TGTGCCAGTAGTATCCCCGCCCGCGTCAGCGATAACTATGGCTACACCTTC. As protein: CASSIPARVSDNYGYTF. The full variable domain, with the rest looked up from reference TRBV19 and TRBJ1-2, is DGGITQSPKYLFRKEGQNVTLSCEQNLNHDAMYWYRQDPGQGLRLIYYSQIVNDFQKGDIAEGYSVSREKKESFPLTVTSAQKNPTAFYLCASSIPARVSDNYGYTFGSGTRLTVV.